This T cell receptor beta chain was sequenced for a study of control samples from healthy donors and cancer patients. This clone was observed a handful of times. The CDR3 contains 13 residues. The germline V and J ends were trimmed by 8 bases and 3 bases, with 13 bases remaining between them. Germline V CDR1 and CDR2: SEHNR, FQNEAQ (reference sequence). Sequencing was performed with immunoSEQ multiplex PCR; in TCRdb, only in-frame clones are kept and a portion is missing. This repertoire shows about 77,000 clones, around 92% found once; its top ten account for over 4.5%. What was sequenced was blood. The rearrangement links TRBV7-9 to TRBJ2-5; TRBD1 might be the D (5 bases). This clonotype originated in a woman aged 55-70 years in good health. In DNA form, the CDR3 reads TGTGCCAGCGCGGCCCCAGGGAAAGAGACCCAGTACTTC. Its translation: CASAAPGKETQYF.